A selection of T cell receptor beta chains follows, all from one sample in a study of blood T cell repertoires in COVID-19. Method: immunoSEQ multiplex PCR; TCRdb's copy keeps in-frame clones and lacks some. This sample carries around 180,000 clones, 85% to 90% of them seen once, and the ten largest clones take under 3%. Sequencing was performed on peripheral blood. The receptors stem from a woman aged 30 to 39 with active or convalescent COVID-19. Both conserved end residues are part of each CDR3. The D gene is left open where the match is weak. Some rows have no size entry. The others give once, few or many, or a class for an expanded clone.

d_call	j_call	clone_size	v_call	cdr3_aa	cdr3_nt
TRBD1	TRBJ1-4	-	TRBV28	CASSLRQGFEKLFF	TGTGCCAGCAGTCTGCGACAGGGTTTTGAAAAACTGTTTTTT
-	TRBJ2-7	-	TRBV5-8	CASSQLLSGGVLHEQYF	TGTGCCAGCAGCCAGTTACTCTCCGGGGGAGTACTCCACGAGCAGTACTTC
-	TRBJ1-1	-	TRBV6-5	CASSYGSRVSAEAFF	TGTGCCAGCAGTTACGGGTCGAGGGTAAGCGCTGAAGCTTTCTTT
TRBD1	TRBJ1-3	once	TRBV19	CASSRNRGRVSGNTIYF	TGTGCCAGTAGTAGAAACAGGGGGCGAGTCTCTGGAAACACCATATATTTT
-	TRBJ1-1	few	TRBV2	CASSEKGWGQKAFF	TGTGCCAGCAGTGAGAAAGGGTGGGGACAAAAAGCTTTCTTT
-	TRBJ2-5	-	TRBV24-1	CATPRCRDSFSQETQYF	TGTGCCACCCCCAGGTGCCGGGACTCCTTTTCCCAAGAGACCCAGTACTTC
TRBD1	TRBJ1-2	-	TRBV3-1/TRBV3-2	CASSLPGQGAGGYTF	TGTGCCAGCAGCCTACCTGGACAGGGGGCTGGAGGCTACACCTTC
TRBD1	TRBJ1-1	-	TRBV6-5	CASTNPGTGGGEAFF	TGTGCCAGCACTAACCCCGGGACAGGGGGGGGTGAAGCTTTCTTT
-	TRBJ1-2	-	TRBV19	CASSIPLDRQIGYGYTF	TGTGCCAGTAGTATCCCCCTTGACAGGCAAATTGGCTATGGCTACACCTTC
-	TRBJ2-6	once	TRBV19	CASSDLGGGGANVLTF	TGTGCCAGTAGTGACTTAGGGGGTGGTGGGGCCAACGTCCTGACTTTC
TRBD2	TRBJ2-1	few	TRBV24-1	CATSDFGLGVSDEQFF	TGTGCCACCAGTGATTTCGGACTAGGGGTCTCGGATGAGCAGTTCTTC
-	TRBJ1-4	-	TRBV6-6	CASSFFPYATNEKLFF	TGTGCCAGCAGTTTTTTCCCCTATGCAACTAATGAAAAACTGTTTTTT
TRBD2	TRBJ2-1	-	TRBV14	CASSPWTSGIYNEQFF	TGTGCCAGCAGCCCATGGACTAGCGGGATCTACAATGAGCAGTTCTTC
-	TRBJ1-2	-	TRBV7-9	CASSFPGGDGYTF	TGTGCCAGCAGCTTTCCGGGGGGAGATGGCTACACCTTC
-	TRBJ2-7	-	TRBV30	CAWNGGYEQYF	TGTGCCTGGAACGGGGGATACGAGCAGTACTTC
TRBD1	TRBJ1-3	-	TRBV28	CASRGQGGGNTIYF	TGTGCCAGCAGAGGACAGGGAGGGGGAAACACCATATATTTT